These 30 T cell receptor beta chains came from one sample sequenced in a study of T cells after yellow fever vaccination. Each CDR3 protein is one row after TCRdb ran MiXCR on the 5' RACE reads. The sample has approximately 150,000 distinct CDR3 sequences; 6.5% to 8.5% are singletons. Here the sequenced sample was CD4+ T cells sorted from PBMCs, taken 5 days after the yellow fever booster vaccination. Receptors originate from a man between 25 and 39 years old who received the YFV17D yellow fever vaccine.

Comments on this clonotype: This may stem from a read error, because a much larger clone lies one nucleotide away. The gene calls are TRBV4-3 and TRBJ2-7; D ambiguous. Germline V gene lookup returns CDR1 LGHNA and CDR2 YSLEER. This CDR3 comprises 16 residues. V gave up 1 base and J gave up 3 bases, with 16 bases separating them. The DNA of the CDR3 is TGCGCCAGCAGCCAAGTAATGGCGACACTTAACTACGAGCAGTACTTC. It specifies CASSQVMATLNYEQYF.

This clonotype showed up many times. The chain uses TRBV5-1 and TRBJ2-2, with D possibly matching TRBD1 (6 bases). The V end was cut by 3 bases, the J end by 5 bases, with 11 bases between. This CDR3 spans 14 amino acids. The V gene's germline CDR1 is SGHRS and CDR2 YFSETQ. The CDR3 nucleotides read TGCGCCAGCAGCTCCAGGGGAGATACCGGGGAGCTGTTTTTT. It yields the protein CASSSRGDTGELFF. Full variable domain (outside the CDR3, taken from reference TRBV5-1 and TRBJ2-2): KAGVTQTPRYLIKTRGQQVTLSCSPISGHRSVSWYQQTPGQGLQFLFEYFSETQRNKGNFPGRFSGRQFSNSRSEMNVSTLELGDSALYLCASSSRGDTGELFFGEGSRLTVL.

This clonotype was counted at least ten times. The chain links TRBV20-1 to TRBJ2-4; D uncertain. Looked up from germline, CDR1 is DFQATT and CDR2 is SNEGSKA (reference sequence). The CDR3 covers 13 residues. The CDR3 region has the DNA TGCAGCCCTAGAGAGGTAGCCAAAAACATTCAGTACTTC. Protein: CSPREVAKNIQYF.

This clonotype was recorded many times. This chain connects TRBV7-9 to TRBJ2-1; 12 bases agree with TRBD1. The CDR3 totals 15 residues. J gave up 3 bases and V 4 bases, and 1 base lay outside the gene matches. The germline V gene has CDR1 SEHNR and CDR2 FQNEAQ (reference sequence). The CDR3 protein is CASSWDRGLYNEQFF. CDR3 DNA: TGTGCCAGCAGCTGGGACAGGGGGCTCTACAATGAGCAGTTCTTC.

In its sample, this clonotype was seen many times. The CDR3 DNA reads as TGTGCCAGCAGCTCGGAGCACTACGAGCAGTACTTC. It translates to CASSSEHYEQYF. The chain joins TRBV7-9 to TRBJ2-7; D unresolved. Germline V gene data show CDR1 as SEHNR and CDR2 as FQNEAQ (reference sequence). This CDR3 comprises 12 residues. With 4 bases removed from V and 3 bases from J, the gap between germline ends came to 7 bases.

In this sample, this clonotype turned up many times. The CDR3 here is CAGRGRSSQDEQFF. The DNA for the CDR3 is TGTGCCGGTCGAGGGCGTAGCTCCCAGGATGAGCAGTTCTTC. The chain uses TRBV10-3 and TRBJ2-1; D is possibly TRBD2 (5 bases). Germline lookup yields CDR1 ENHRY and CDR2 SYGVKD. V was cut by 11 bases and J by 8 bases, with 22 bases left in between. CDR3 length: 14 amino acids.

This clonotype has at least ten counts. The gene calls are TRBV7-2 and TRBJ2-7; possibly TRBD2 for D (5 bases). Trimming pared 1 base from V and 4 bases from J, leaving 11 bases between. Germline values: CDR1 SGHTA, CDR2 FQGNSA. This CDR3 spans 14 amino acids. CDR3 amino acids: CASSLVGSGYEQYF. The CDR3, as DNA: TGTGCCAGCAGCTTAGTAGGGAGCGGTTACGAGCAGTACTTC.

As for this clonotype: Possible read error: a much larger clone is one base away. J is TRBJ2-2 and V is TRBV28; D unresolved. The CDR3 covers 13 residues. V dropped 5 bases and J dropped 5 bases, with 9 bases sitting between them. Germline-derived CDR1 and CDR2 are MDHEN and SYDVKM. CDR3 sequence (DNA): TGTGCCAGCAGTCGAGACGCAACCGGGGAGCTGTTTTTT. Amino acids: CASSRDATGELFF.

The chain's CDR3 is CASRSPTGSYEQYF. The CDR3 nucleotides are TGTGCCAGCAGGAGCCCGACAGGGTCCTACGAGCAGTACTTC. The rearrangement links TRBV7-2 to TRBJ2-7, with TRBD1 matching over 7 bases. Germline V gene sequence: CDR1 SGHTA, CDR2 FQGNSA. CDR3 length: 14 amino acids. V lost 6 bases to trimming and J lost 1 base; unmatched junction nucleotides: 6.

In this sample, this clonotype turned up many times. The chain couples TRBV29-1 to TRBJ2-5, with 7 bases that match TRBD2. Germline trimming cut 7 bases from V and 4 bases from J; bases unmatched to any gene: 9. CDR3 length equals 13 residues. Germline V gene data show CDR1 as SQVTM and CDR2 as ANQGSEA. The CDR3 is CSATSVAGETQYF. The CDR3 nucleotides are TGCAGCGCGACCTCGGTAGCGGGAGAGACCCAGTACTTC.

This clonotype was counted ten times or more. The V call is TRBV10-3, the J call TRBJ2-1, with D possibly TRBD1 on 5 matching bases. This CDR3 region has 15 residues. Germline lookup yields CDR1 ENHRY and CDR2 SYGVKD. The V and J ends lost 2 bases and 0 bases respectively, with 8 bases between them. The CDR3 DNA reads as TGTGCCATCAGTGAGGGCGACAGCTCCTACAATGAGCAGTTCTTC. This gives the protein CAISEGDSSYNEQFF.

This clonotype was seen a few times. The chain carries TRBV5-1 and TRBJ2-3; D is possibly TRBD1 (7 bases). Trimming removed 4 bases at V and 6 bases at J, with 24 bases between. This CDR3 is built from 17 residues. The germline gives CDR1 SGHRS, CDR2 YFSETQ. The CDR3 here is CASSPGQWGARLDTQYF. DNA for the CDR3: TGCGCCAGCAGCCCGGGACAGTGGGGGGCTCGACTTGATACGCAGTATTTT.

This clonotype was seen many times. This chain joins TRBV14 and TRBJ2-1, with 7 bases identical to TRBD2. CDR1 is SGHDN and CDR2 is FVKESK in the germline V gene. After removal of 4 bases from V and 2 bases from J, the junction contained 11 bases not matched to a gene. The length of the CDR3 is 17 residues. The CDR3 reads CASSPRLSSGTYNEQFF. DNA for the CDR3: TGTGCCAGCAGCCCACGACTGTCCAGCGGGACCTACAATGAGCAGTTCTTC. The full variable domain, in which reference TRBV14 and TRBJ2-1 provide the parts outside the CDR3, is EAGVTQFPSHSVIEKGQTVTLRCDPISGHDNLYWYRRVMGKEIKFLLHFVKESKQDESGMPNNRFLAERTGGTYSTLKVQPAELEDSGVYFCASSPRLSSGTYNEQFFGPGTRLTVL.

This clonotype was recorded many times. The chain links TRBV6-6 to TRBJ2-7, with 7 bases fitting TRBD1. CDR1 and CDR2 (germline): MNHNY, SVGAGI (reference sequence). This CDR3 is built from 13 residues. V lost 9 bases to trimming and J lost 2 bases; unmatched junction nucleotides: 7. This CDR3 reads CASRQGATYEQYF. The CDR3 region has the DNA TGTGCCAGTAGACAGGGCGCGACCTACGAGCAGTACTTC.

This clonotype was seen at least ten times. The CDR3 sequence is CATSDQPSRLPGEQYF. CDR3 coding DNA: TGTGCCACCAGTGACCAACCCTCAAGACTCCCTGGCGAGCAGTACTTC. This chain uses TRBV24-1 with TRBJ2-7; D ambiguous. The CDR3 sequence is 16 residues long. Trimming removed 4 bases at V and 6 bases at J, with 21 bases between. Germline V gives CDR1 KGHDR, CDR2 SFDVKD.

This clonotype occurred a few times. The chain recombines TRBV12-3 or TRBV12-4 with TRBJ2-5; D might be TRBD1 (5 bases). V dropped 7 bases and J dropped 7 bases, with 19 bases sitting between them. The CDR3 loop spans 14 amino acids. CDR3 DNA: TGTGCCAGCAACAACGCCGACAGCTTTTTGACCCAGTACTTC. Its protein product is CASNNADSFLTQYF.

This sequence joins TRBV20-1 and TRBJ2-2, with a weak D call TRBD2 (5 bases). The CDR3 consists of 15 residues. Trimming pared 1 base from V and 5 bases from J, leaving 14 bases between. Germline assignment: CDR1 DFQATT and CDR2 SNEGSKA (reference sequence). CDR3 in amino acids: CSARVGRWRTGELFF. CDR3 bases: TGCAGTGCTAGAGTAGGGAGATGGAGGACCGGGGAGCTGTTTTTT.

CDR3 region: CASSPQGAGNEQFF. The CDR3 DNA sequence: TGTGCCAGCAGTCCACAGGGGGCGGGAAATGAGCAGTTCTTC. The rearrangement links TRBV6-4 to TRBJ2-1, with TRBD1 identical over 9 bases. Trimming cost V 5 bases and J 7 bases; bases outside gene matches: 6. The CDR3 is 14 residues long. From germline, CDR1 is MRHNA and CDR2 SNTAGT.

There are many counts of this clonotype. The chain couples TRBV7-4 to TRBJ1-1; the D is unclear. Trimming removed 10 bases at V and 3 bases at J, with 6 bases between. This CDR3 region has 10 residues. Germline CDR1 and CDR2: SGHVT and SQSDAQ. CDR3 nucleotide sequence: TGTGCCAATTCGGACACTGAAGCTTTCTTT. Its protein product is CANSDTEAFF.

This clonotype was recorded at least ten times. The V call is TRBV27, the J call TRBJ2-1; 12 bases line up with TRBD2. The germline V gene encodes CDR1 MNHEY and CDR2 SMNVEV (reference sequence). Losses at the gene ends were 4 bases for V and 6 bases for J; bases not matched to a gene: 4. The CDR3 spans 15 residues. CDR3 sequence reads: CASSSGLAGINEQFF. The CDR3 DNA follows: TGTGCCAGCAGTTCAGGACTAGCGGGAATCAATGAGCAGTTCTTC.

This clonotype was counted between two and nine times. This chain joins TRBV27 and TRBJ2-6, with 9 bases fitting TRBD1. Losses at the gene ends were 6 bases for V and 0 bases for J; bases not matched to a gene: 12. The CDR3 has 19 amino acids. In germline, CDR1 is MNHEY, CDR2 SMNVEV (reference sequence). This CDR3 reads CASRVTETGGFSGANVLTF. CDR3 DNA: TGTGCCAGCAGAGTAACTGAGACAGGGGGATTCTCTGGGGCCAACGTCCTGACTTTC. Full variable domain (remainder filled in from reference TRBV27 and TRBJ2-6): EAQVTQNPRYLITVTGKKLTVTCSQNMNHEYMSWYRQDPGLGLRQIYYSMNVEVTDKGDVPEGYKVSRKEKRNFPLILESPSPNQTSLYFCASRVTETGGFSGANVLTFGAGSRLTVL.

At least ten counts were recorded for this clonotype. V and J are TRBV28 and TRBJ2-3, with unresolved D. The V end was cut by 4 bases, the J end by 5 bases, with 13 bases between. CDR1 and CDR2 (germline): MDHEN, SYDVKM. This CDR3 contains 14 residues. The CDR3 DNA reads as TGTGCCAGCAGTTCTACCGAAGCCCAAGATACGCAGTATTTT. It is translated as CASSSTEAQDTQYF.

This clonotype was seen repeatedly, ten times or more. The genes are TRBV18 and TRBJ2-1, with 9 positions matching TRBD1. V trimming: 6 bases; J trimming: 12 bases; junction bases outside the gene matches: 15. The CDR3 totals 15 residues. Germline CDR1 and CDR2: KGHSH and LQKENI. CDR3 DNA: TGTGCCAGCTCCTCCACGCCGGGACAGGGCATCAGGCAGTTCTTC. Its translation: CASSSTPGQGIRQFF.

This chain joins TRBV25-1 and TRBJ2-1, with 10 bases lining up with TRBD2. The junction had 10 bases not matched to a gene; V was cut back by 3 bases and J by 8 bases. CDR1 and CDR2 from the germline V gene are MGHDK and SYGVNS. The length of the CDR3 is 16 residues. The CDR3 DNA is TGTGCCAGCAGTGACCTTAAGCGGGAGGGCCGGGATGAGCAGTTCTTC. Encoded protein: CASSDLKREGRDEQFF. Filled out from reference TRBV25-1 and TRBJ2-1, the complete variable domain reads EADIYQTPRYLVIGTGKKITLECSQTMGHDKMYWYQQDPGMELHLIHYSYGVNSTEKGDLSSESTVSRIRTEHFPLTLESARPSHTSQYLCASSDLKREGRDEQFFGPGTRLTVL.

In its sample, this clonotype was seen many times. The chain uses TRBV9 and TRBJ2-1; D uncertain. Deletions cut 4 bases from V and 0 bases from J, with 20 bases between. The CDR3 is made up of 18 amino acids. Germline values: CDR1 SGDLS, CDR2 YYNGEE. Written as DNA, the CDR3 is TGTGCCAGCAGCACCAATTCCCGGGTACGAGTCTCCTACAATGAGCAGTTCTTC. The encoded protein is CASSTNSRVRVSYNEQFF.

In its sample, this clonotype was seen many times. J is TRBJ2-1 and V is TRBV7-6, with a weak D call TRBD2 (5 bases). V lost 1 base, J lost 7 bases, and 11 bases lay in between. CDR3 length equals 14 residues. Germline CDR1 SGHVS, CDR2 FNYEAQ. CDR3 coding DNA: TGTGCCAGCAGCTTAGAACTAGAGCGGAATGAGCAGTTCTTC. Amino acid sequence: CASSLELERNEQFF.

The V and J genes are TRBV12-3 or TRBV12-4 and TRBJ1-5, with a tentative D call TRBD1 (5 bases). The V end was cut by 5 bases, the J end by 11 bases, with 16 bases between. CDR3 size: 13 residues. The CDR3 loop reads CASSDGGDTTQHF. The CDR3 bases are TGTGCCAGCAGTGACGGGGGGGATACGACCCAGCATTTT.

This clonotype has at least ten counts. This rearrangement joins TRBV29-1 to TRBJ2-1; TRBD2 matches 14 bases. The CDR3 contains 15 residues. Germline CDR1 reads SQVTM; CDR2 reads ANQGSEA. J was trimmed by 8 bases and V by 7 bases; bases with no gene match: 10. This CDR3 reads CSAQPGLAGVDEQFF. Here the CDR3 DNA reads TGCAGCGCCCAACCGGGACTAGCGGGAGTGGATGAGCAGTTCTTC.

This clonotype was recorded at least ten times. The chain combines TRBV11-2 with TRBJ2-7; D assignment may be TRBD1 or TRBD2 (5 bases each). The V end lost 0 bases, the J end lost 0 bases, and 21 bases lay between the germline ends. The CDR3 totals 19 residues. Germline V lookup: CDR1 SGHAT, CDR2 FQNNGV. The chain's CDR3 is CASSLEVGWGGWSSYEQYF. The CDR3 region has the DNA TGTGCCAGCAGCTTAGAGGTGGGGTGGGGCGGGTGGAGCTCCTACGAGCAGTACTTC.

This clonotype has just a few counts. This chain joins TRBV15 and TRBJ2-2, with D perhaps TRBD1 or TRBD2 (6 bases each). The length of the CDR3 is 18 residues. Trimming removed 1 base at V and 3 bases at J, with 18 bases between. Germline V gives CDR1 LNHNV, CDR2 YYDKDF (reference sequence). The CDR3 here is CATSRGKGWGADTGELFF. CDR3 DNA sequence: TGTGCCACCAGCAGAGGCAAGGGTTGGGGGGCTGACACCGGGGAGCTGTTTTTT.